Reported below is one T cell receptor (beta chain). What it binds is not known. These data originate in a study of siplizumab effects on memory and regulatory T cells. Overall study findings and caveats: Researchers could not give a naive or memory phenotype to roughly 75-97% of proliferating CD4+ or CD8+ clones.

Trimming took 7 bases from V and 8 from J, leaving 14 bases between them. CDR3 size: 12 residues. Germline loops: CDR1 SNHLY, CDR2 FYNNEI. Per sample, around 10^5 TCR templates were assayed. Profiling relied on immunoSEQ multiplex PCR, and the TCRdb table lists in-frame clones only, not all of them. The sample lists approximately 100,000 clones; just under 95% were seen once. The chain recombines TRBV2 with TRBJ1-1; no reliable D call. The TCR comes from a human donor in good health. Sample: non-Treg CD4+ T cells sorted from blood. The CDR3 region has the DNA TGTGCCAGCATTCTTATTTTTGGGGAAGCTTTCTTT. It translates to CASILIFGEAFF.